This T cell receptor (beta chain) was recovered during a study of blood T cell repertoires in COVID-19. The repertoire was sequenced with immunoSEQ multiplex PCR; TCRdb's copy has only in-frame clones and lacks some. The top ten clones hold around 12% of a sample with 55,000 to 65,000 clones, approximately 85% of them seen once. There are 15 residues in the CDR3. Trimming took 3 bases from V and 6 from J; bases not matched to a gene: 10. Germline V gives CDR1 KGHSH, CDR2 LQKENI. This clone has only a few counts. The sequence was obtained from a human donor in a cohort sampled during active COVID-19. This sequence joins TRBV18 and TRBJ2-7; the match to TRBD1 covers 8 bases. Sequenced input: peripheral blood. The CDR3 spells CASSPKGQGDSEQYF. As DNA, the CDR3 is TGTGCCAGCTCACCTAAAGGACAGGGCGACAGCGAGCAGTACTTC.